Listed here are 29 T cell receptor beta chains from one sample, sequenced in a study of CD8+ T cells in alopecia areata. Treatment indicated: oral pan-JAK inhibitor, 5-10 mg twice daily. Reverse transcribed after extraction, RNA yielded cDNA as the sequencing template. Some clones are missing from TCRdb's copy, which holds only in-frame ones; the method was immunoSEQ multiplex PCR. The data show about 200,000 clones, 30% to 40% seen once. This sample comprised CD4+ T cells sorted from blood, obtained between weeks 30 and 35, from a patient treated with tofacitinib. Source of these receptors: a human donor with alopecia areata.

The chain couples TRBV4-1 to TRBJ2-7, with a tentative D call TRBD1 (7 bases). This CDR3 region has 15 residues. Germline V gene lookup returns CDR1 MGHRA and CDR2 YSYEKL. Trimming took off 3 bases at V and 1 base at J, with 13 bases between the two ends. CDR3 amino acids: CASSHFRGVSYEQYF. The CDR3 bases are TGCGCCAGCAGCCATTTCAGGGGGGTTTCCTACGAGCAGTACTTC.

This chain connects TRBV4-1 to TRBJ2-1; 7 nucleotides match TRBD2. Per the germline V gene, CDR1 is MGHRA and CDR2 is YSYEKL. This CDR3 has 17 residues. V lost 6 bases and J lost 2; bases outside the gene matches: 13. CDR3 DNA sequence: TGCGCCAGCAGACAACAAAGCGGGAACAGACCCTACAATGAGCAGTTCTTC. The encoded protein is CASRQQSGNRPYNEQFF.

The chain links TRBV29-1 to TRBJ1-5, with D possibly matching TRBD1 (6 bases). Germline V CDR1 and CDR2: SQVTM, ANQGSEA. CDR3 length equals 14 residues. V was pared by 6 bases and J by 6 bases, with 18 bases between. The CDR3 protein is CSVRQDGRGQPQHF. CDR3 coding DNA: TGCAGCGTGAGACAGGATGGGCGCGGTCAGCCCCAGCATTTT.

This clone was detected only once. The chain carries TRBV6-1 and TRBJ1-6, with 7 bases aligning to TRBD1. V was pared by 6 bases and J by 7 bases, with 9 bases of the junction left unmatched. Looked up from germline, CDR1 is MNHNS and CDR2 is SASEGT. The CDR3 extends over 15 amino acids. The CDR3 loop is CASSSRQGGNSPLHF. CDR3 nucleotides: TGTGCCAGCAGCTCCAGACAGGGTGGGAATTCACCCCTCCACTTT.

This chain uses TRBV19 with TRBJ1-6, with TRBD1 identical over 10 bases. The junction had 8 bases not matched to a gene; V was cut back by 7 bases and J by 8 bases. The CDR3 is 15 amino acids. The V gene's germline CDR1 is LNHDA and CDR2 SQIVND (reference sequence). The CDR3 nucleotides read TGTGCCAGTAAAATTACGGACAGGGGGGATTCACCCCTCCACTTT. This sequence encodes CASKITDRGDSPLHF.

This clone was picked up a small number of times. This sequence joins TRBV10-3 and TRBJ2-1, with D perhaps TRBD2 (5 bases). This CDR3 has 11 amino acids. Germline values: CDR1 ENHRY, CDR2 SYGVKD. V dropped 3 bases and J dropped 9 bases, with 6 bases sitting between them. The CDR3 coding sequence is TGTGCCATCAGTGACACTAGTGAGCAGTTCTTC. Translation: CAISDTSEQFF.

The rearrangement joins TRBV9 to TRBJ2-1; 8 bases fit TRBD2. Germline CDR1 SGDLS, CDR2 YYNGEE. V gave up 0 bases and J gave up 2 bases; unmatched junction bases: 1. This CDR3 region has 15 residues. As DNA, the CDR3 is TGTGCCAGCAGCGTAGAACTAGCGGCCTACAATGAGCAGTTCTTC. Its translation: CASSVELAAYNEQFF.

The V and J genes are TRBV25-1 and TRBJ2-1; D is unresolved. The length of the CDR3 is 13 residues. Germline CDR1 and CDR2: MGHDK and SYGVNS. V lost 2 bases and J 5 bases, leaving 7 bases between the germline ends. The CDR3 spells CASSERWDNEQFF. CDR3 nucleotide sequence: TGTGCCAGCAGTGAAAGGTGGGACAATGAGCAGTTCTTC. Based on the CDR3 plus reference TRBV25-1 and TRBJ2-1, the full variable domain is EADIYQTPRYLVIGTGKKITLECSQTMGHDKMYWYQQDPGMELHLIHYSYGVNSTEKGDLSSESTVSRIRTEHFPLTLESARPSHTSQYLCASSERWDNEQFFGPGTRLTVL.

This clone was detected a few times. The rearrangement links TRBV6-1 to TRBJ2-1; TRBD2 matches at 11 bases. The CDR3 covers 14 residues. Germline V gene data show CDR1 as MNHNS and CDR2 as SASEGT. Trimming took 7 bases from V and 3 from J; bases not matched to a gene: 2. CDR3 sequence: CASKGTSGYNEQFF. Written as DNA, the CDR3 is TGTGCCAGCAAAGGGACTAGCGGCTACAATGAGCAGTTCTTC.

Only a few counts were recorded for this clone. This same CDR3 is encoded by further DNA sequences in the sample. This chain joins TRBV2 and TRBJ1-2, with 7 positions matching TRBD1. Germline loops: CDR1 SNHLY, CDR2 FYNNEI. The trim removed 4 bases at V and 5 bases at J, leaving 7 bases unmatched. The CDR3 contains 14 residues. The CDR3 region has the DNA TGTGCCAGCAGTGGGGCCGGGACAGAGTATGGCTACACCTTC. Protein product: CASSGAGTEYGYTF.

This clone has a handful of counts. V is TRBV5-6 and J is TRBJ2-7; 8 positions agree with TRBD1. Germline lookup yields CDR1 SGHDT and CDR2 YYEEEE. V was clipped by 4 bases and J by 2 bases; unmatched bases: 11. The CDR3 extends over 16 amino acids. CDR3 region: CASSRRPGQAAYEQYF. In nucleotides, the CDR3 is TGTGCCAGCAGCCGGCGCCCGGGACAGGCAGCCTACGAGCAGTACTTC.

This chain uses TRBV7-9 with TRBJ2-1; D gene ambiguous. This CDR3 has 17 amino acids. The V gene's germline CDR1 is SEHNR and CDR2 FQNEAQ (reference sequence). Trimming pared 4 bases from V and 0 bases from J, leaving 16 bases between. CDR3 residues: CASSSRRLLSSYNEQFF. The CDR3 DNA is TGTGCCAGCAGCTCAAGGCGTCTACTAAGCTCCTACAATGAGCAGTTCTTC. Complete variable domain (other parts from reference TRBV7-9 and TRBJ2-1): DTGVSQNPRHKITKRGQNVTFRCDPISEHNRLYWYRQTLGQGPEFLTYFQNEAQLEKSRLLSDRFSAERPKGSFSTLEIQRTEQGDSAMYLCASSSRRLLSSYNEQFFGPGTRLTVL.

V and J are TRBV4-1 and TRBJ1-4; 8 bases agree with TRBD1. CDR3 length equals 17 residues. CDR1 and CDR2 (germline): MGHRA, YSYEKL. J was trimmed by 4 bases and V by 4 bases; bases with no gene match: 11. The CDR3 protein is CASSPGSGGRFNEKLFF. The CDR3 DNA is TGCGCCAGCAGCCCTGGTTCAGGGGGCAGGTTTAATGAAAAACTGTTTTTT.

The chain joins TRBV5-1 to TRBJ2-4, with D unresolved. Germline assignment: CDR1 SGHRS and CDR2 YFSETQ. There are 13 residues in the CDR3. The V gene lost 0 bases and the J gene lost 2 bases, with 3 bases spanning the gap. CDR3 residues: CASSLGSKNIQYF. CDR3 sequence (DNA): TGCGCCAGCAGCTTGGGGTCCAAAAACATTCAGTACTTC.

This clone turned up a few times. The chain has TRBV2 and TRBJ1-1, with D possibly matching TRBD1 (5 bases). V lost 7 bases and J 2 bases, leaving 11 bases between the germline ends. The CDR3 has 13 amino acids. Germline V gene lookup returns CDR1 SNHLY and CDR2 FYNNEI. CDR3: CASTDSRNTEAFF. CDR3 DNA sequence: TGTGCCAGCACTGACAGCAGAAACACTGAAGCTTTCTTT.

The chain couples TRBV6-5 to TRBJ2-7; 7 positions agree with TRBD2. V shed 8 bases and J 4 bases; nucleotides not matched to a gene: 8. Germline loops: CDR1 MNHEY, CDR2 SVGAGI. The length of the CDR3 is 13 residues. The CDR3 bases are TGTGCCAGCGTATCAAGGGAGGGTTACGAGCAGTACTTC. Translating it yields CASVSREGYEQYF.

This clone has only a few counts. The chain is built from TRBV18 and TRBJ2-5; D is possibly TRBD1 or TRBD2 (5 bases each). Germline-derived CDR1 and CDR2 are KGHSH and LQKENI. This CDR3 comprises 14 residues. The ends were cut back, 2 bases at V and 4 bases at J, with 11 bases in the middle. CDR3 loop: CASSPGGKRETQYF. The CDR3 nucleotides are TGTGCCAGCTCACCAGGGGGTAAACGAGAGACCCAGTACTTC. Based on the CDR3 plus reference TRBV18 and TRBJ2-5, the full variable domain is NAGVMQNPRHLVRRRGQEARLRCSPMKGHSHVYWYRQLPEEGLKFMVYLQKENIIDESGMPKERFSAEFPKEGPSILRIQQVVRGDSAAYFCASSPGGKRETQYFGPGTRLLVL.

The chain carries TRBV2 and TRBJ1-1; perhaps TRBD1 as D (5 bases). Trimming took 8 bases from V and 4 from J, leaving 11 bases between them. The CDR3 has 12 amino acids. Germline CDR1 SNHLY, CDR2 FYNNEI. CDR3 residues: CASYGGGTEAFF. The CDR3 coding sequence is TGTGCCAGCTACGGGGGGGGCACTGAAGCTTTCTTT.

The rearrangement uses TRBV30 and TRBJ2-7; D is unresolved. This CDR3 contains 13 residues. Germline CDR1 and CDR2: GTSNPN and SVGIG (reference sequence). The CDR3 loop reads CAGSRTSSYEQYF. In DNA form, the CDR3 reads TGTGCTGGTAGCCGGACGAGCTCCTACGAGCAGTACTTC.

Only a few counts were recorded for this clone. The gene calls are TRBV18 and TRBJ1-3; the match to TRBD1 covers 7 bases. Germline V gene sequence: CDR1 KGHSH, CDR2 LQKENI. This CDR3 is 16 amino acids long. The J segment lost 2 bases and the V segment lost 4 bases, leaving 8 bases of the junction unmatched. The CDR3, as DNA: TGTGCCAGCTCACAGATCCCCGGGACAGCTGGAAACACCATATATTTT. It is translated as CASSQIPGTAGNTIYF. Variable domain in full (rest from reference TRBV18 and TRBJ1-3): NAGVMQNPRHLVRRRGQEARLRCSPMKGHSHVYWYRQLPEEGLKFMVYLQKENIIDESGMPKERFSAEFPKEGPSILRIQQVVRGDSAAYFCASSQIPGTAGNTIYFGEGSWLTVV.

This clone was seen at least ten times. This rearrangement joins TRBV2 to TRBJ2-2; 12 bases fit TRBD2. V shed 5 bases and J 4 bases; nucleotides not matched to a gene: 5. Germline loops: CDR1 SNHLY, CDR2 FYNNEI. This CDR3 has 16 amino acids. The CDR3 DNA is TGTGCCAGCAGTCCCCTAGCGGGGGGGACCACCGGGGAGCTGTTTTTT. Its translation is CASSPLAGGTTGELFF.

The chain recombines TRBV5-4 with TRBJ2-3; 14 nucleotides line up with TRBD2. The CDR3 is 16 amino acids. In germline, CDR1 is SGHNT, CDR2 YYREEE (reference sequence). V lost 4 bases, J lost 6 bases, and 7 bases stayed unmatched. The CDR3 loop reads CASSIGTSGGQDTQYF. Written as DNA, the CDR3 is TGTGCCAGCAGCATCGGGACTAGCGGGGGACAGGATACGCAGTATTTT.

V and J are TRBV12-5 and TRBJ1-2, with D hard to call. The CDR3 length is 15 residues. The ends were cut back, 10 bases at V and 4 bases at J, with 22 bases in the middle. Germline V gene sequence: CDR1 LGHNT, CDR2 FRNRAP. CDR3 amino acids: CATNPFTGSSYGYTF. CDR3 DNA sequence: TGTGCTACCAACCCGTTTACGGGATCAAGCTATGGCTACACCTTC. The full variable domain, its missing parts supplied by reference TRBV12-5 and TRBJ1-2, is DARVTQTPRHKVTEMGQEVTMRCQPILGHNTVFWYRQTMMQGLELLAYFRNRAPLDDSGMPKDRFSAEMPDATLATLKIQPSEPRDSAVYFCATNPFTGSSYGYTFGSGTRLTVV.

This clone was counted a few times. This rearrangement joins TRBV2 to TRBJ2-1, with TRBD2 identical over 9 bases. Germline assignment: CDR1 SNHLY and CDR2 FYNNEI. CDR3 length: 14 residues. The ends lost 9 bases at V and 5 bases at J; junction bases unmatched: 8. The CDR3 region has the DNA TGTGCCAGTTATAGCGGGGGCTTCAACAATGAGCAGTTCTTC. This translates into CASYSGGFNNEQFF.

The chain joins TRBV9 to TRBJ1-2; tentative D call: TRBD1 (6 bases). Germline V CDR1 and CDR2: SGDLS, YYNGEE. The CDR3 extends over 14 amino acids. V shed 4 bases and J shed 4 bases, with 14 bases lying between them. CDR3 nucleotide sequence: TGTGCCAGCAGCCCCCGACAGGATTTCTATGGCTACACCTTC. Protein product: CASSPRQDFYGYTF.

This clone is a singleton in its sample. This chain connects TRBV6-5 to TRBJ1-2; D gene ambiguous. CDR3 size: 12 residues. Germline-derived CDR1 and CDR2 are MNHEY and SVGAGI. Trimming removed 6 bases at V and 4 bases at J, with 9 bases between. The CDR3 sequence is CASRSTLYGYTF. The CDR3 DNA reads as TGTGCCAGCAGATCCACACTCTATGGCTACACCTTC.

This clone was counted between two and nine times. The gene calls are TRBV6-6 and TRBJ1-6; no reliable D call. The V gene lost 0 bases and the J gene lost 5 bases, with 11 bases spanning the gap. This CDR3 has 16 amino acids. Germline values: CDR1 MNHNY, CDR2 SVGAGI (reference sequence). CDR3 coding DNA: TGTGCCAGCAGTTACTCGAAGGCGGTCAATAATTCACCCCTCCACTTT. Amino acid sequence: CASSYSKAVNNSPLHF.

J is TRBJ1-4 and V is TRBV29-1; TRBD1 agrees at 7 bases. Per the germline V gene, CDR1 is SQVTM and CDR2 is ANQGSEA. The CDR3 loop spans 15 amino acids. The V and J ends lost 4 bases and 2 bases, in that order; junction bases with no gene match: 7. The CDR3 DNA reads TGCAGCGTTGGAAGGGACAGCGGGACTAATGAAAAACTGTTTTTT. Residues: CSVGRDSGTNEKLFF.

This clone was seen a single time. It may be a read error: a sequence one base away is much more abundant. This chain joins TRBV7-8 and TRBJ2-7; D gene unclear. The CDR3 has 13 residues. The V gene's germline CDR1 is SGHVS and CDR2 FQNEAQ. The germline V and J ends were trimmed by 1 base and 0 bases, with 4 bases remaining between them. DNA for the CDR3: TGTGCCAGCAGCTTAGACAGCTCCTACGAGCAGTACTTC. Protein: CASSLDSSYEQYF.